In its sample, the clone carrying this T cell receptor beta chain was seen once. Antigen unknown. The sample originates from a study of beta chain features in type 1 diabetes. Study-wide points: Shortening that was moderate but significant affected the TCRB CDR3s of Type 1 diabetes patients in all four CD4+ subsets. Among type 1 diabetes patients, VDJ junctions had fewer insertions and more deletions.

Trimming left V 0 bases short and J 0 bases short, with 19 bases between. Germline loops: CDR1 MGHRA, CDR2 YSYEKL. The CDR3 extends over 19 amino acids. The investigators reverse transcribed all of the isolated RNA, so they sequenced expressed TCRB transcripts. Produced via immunoSEQ multiplex PCR; TCRdb's table is partial and in-frame only. The sample consists of about 240,000 clones, about 14% of them appearing once. This TCR came from a man under 40 with type 1 diabetes. The sequencing sample was made of naive CD4+ T cells from blood. The J gene is TRBJ2-3, the V gene TRBV4-1; possible D gene TRBD2, 6 bases. The CDR3 protein is CASSQDASVVLSSTDTQYF. CDR3 coding DNA: TGCGCCAGCAGCCAAGACGCTAGCGTCGTCCTCTCTAGCACAGATACGCAGTATTTT.